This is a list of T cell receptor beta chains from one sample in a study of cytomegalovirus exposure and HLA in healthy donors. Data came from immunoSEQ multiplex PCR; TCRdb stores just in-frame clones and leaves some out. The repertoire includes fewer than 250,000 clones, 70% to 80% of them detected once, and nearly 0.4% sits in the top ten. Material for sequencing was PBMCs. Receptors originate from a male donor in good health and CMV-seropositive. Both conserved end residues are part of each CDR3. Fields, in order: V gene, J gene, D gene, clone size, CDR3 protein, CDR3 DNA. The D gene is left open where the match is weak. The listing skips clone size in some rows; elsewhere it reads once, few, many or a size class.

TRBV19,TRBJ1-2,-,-,CASSMGDGGRGYTF,TGTGCCAGTAGTATGGGGGACGGGGGGCGAGGCTACACCTTC
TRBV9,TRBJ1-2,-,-,CASNTPTGTHNYGYTF,TGTGCCAGCAATACTCCTACAGGGACGCATAACTATGGCTACACCTTC
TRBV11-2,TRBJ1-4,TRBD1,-,CASSYRGTNEKLFF,TGTGCCAGCAGCTACAGGGGAACTAATGAAAAACTGTTTTTT
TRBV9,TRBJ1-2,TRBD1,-,CASSVVDGTGGGSGYTF,TGTGCCAGCAGCGTAGTAGATGGAACAGGGGGGGGGAGTGGCTACACCTTC
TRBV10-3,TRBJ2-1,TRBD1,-,CAISDGQGNEQFF,TGTGCCATCAGTGATGGACAGGGCAATGAGCAGTTCTTC
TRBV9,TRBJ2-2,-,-,CASGQGSGIGELFF,TGTGCCAGCGGCCAGGGTTCGGGCATCGGGGAGCTGTTTTTT
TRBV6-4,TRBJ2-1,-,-,CASSEFAVKSSYNEQFF,TGTGCCAGCAGTGAATTTGCGGTCAAGAGCTCCTACAATGAGCAGTTCTTC
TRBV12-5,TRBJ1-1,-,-,CASGLVQSPGAKNTEAFF,TGTGCTAGTGGTTTGGTACAATCCCCCGGAGCGAAGAACACTGAAGCTTTCTTT
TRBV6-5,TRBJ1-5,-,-,CASRRQQNQPQHF,TGTGCCAGCAGACGACAGCAGAATCAGCCCCAGCATTTT
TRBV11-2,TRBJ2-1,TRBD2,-,CASSLHLADYNEQFF,TGTGCCAGCAGCTTACACCTAGCGGATTACAATGAGCAGTTCTTC
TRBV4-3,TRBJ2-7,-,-,CASSQDSLAQSYEQYF,TGCGCCAGCAGCCAAGATTCTCTAGCGCAATCCTACGAGCAGTACTTC
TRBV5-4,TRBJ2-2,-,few,CAMTGPGELFF,TGTGCCATGACAGGACCCGGGGAGCTGTTTTTT
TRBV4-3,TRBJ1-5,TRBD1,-,CASSHVPMGQGRAGYNQPQHF,TGCGCCAGCAGCCACGTCCCCATGGGACAGGGGAGGGCCGGTTACAATCAGCCCCAGCATTTT
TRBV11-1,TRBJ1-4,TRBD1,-,CASSPADRDEKLFF,TGTGCCAGCAGCCCCGCGGACAGGGATGAAAAACTGTTTTTT
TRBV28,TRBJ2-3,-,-,CASSLTGTLKDTQYF,TGTGCCAGCAGTTTAACCGGGACACTCAAAGATACGCAGTATTTT
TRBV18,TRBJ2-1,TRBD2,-,CASSPPWLAGVYNEQFF,TGTGCCAGCTCACCACCGTGGCTAGCGGGAGTCTACAATGAGCAGTTCTTC
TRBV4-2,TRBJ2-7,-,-,CASSQRGAYEQYF,TGTGCCAGCAGCCAACGGGGGGCTTACGAGCAGTACTTC
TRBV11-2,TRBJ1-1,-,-,CASSLGATGNTEAFF,TGTGCCAGCAGCTTAGGTGCGACAGGGAACACTGAAGCTTTCTTT
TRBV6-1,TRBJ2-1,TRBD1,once,CASGRDRAINEQFF,TGTGCCAGCGGAAGGGACAGGGCGATCAATGAGCAGTTCTTC
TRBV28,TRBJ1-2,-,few,CASSLLGGGDYGYTF,TGTGCCAGCAGTTTACTCGGCGGGGGTGATTATGGCTACACCTTC
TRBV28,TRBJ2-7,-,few,CASSPILGAAYEQYF,TGTGCCAGCAGCCCCATTTTAGGGGCCGCCTACGAGCAGTACTTC
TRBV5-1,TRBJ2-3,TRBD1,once,CASSPIGTGGKSDTQYF,TGCGCCAGCAGCCCAATAGGGACAGGGGGAAAATCAGATACGCAGTATTTT
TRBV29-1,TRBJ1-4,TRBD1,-,CSGQGGGEKLFF,TGCAGCGGGCAGGGGGGAGGAGAAAAACTGTTTTTT
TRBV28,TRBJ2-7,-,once,CASILAVPGAGEQYF,TGTGCCAGCATCTTAGCGGTTCCCGGTGCGGGGGAGCAGTACTTC
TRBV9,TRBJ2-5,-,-,CASSVAPQNQETQYF,TGTGCCAGCAGCGTAGCCCCACAGAATCAAGAGACCCAGTACTTC
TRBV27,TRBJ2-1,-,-,CASSLSASWNEQFF,TGTGCCAGCAGTTTATCGGCCTCCTGGAATGAGCAGTTCTTC
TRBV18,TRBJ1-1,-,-,CASSPLKEGAEAFF,TGTGCCAGCTCACCACTGAAAGAGGGAGCTGAAGCTTTCTTT
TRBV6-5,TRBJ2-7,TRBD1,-,CASSYTDRAGEQYF,TGTGCCAGCAGTTACACCGACAGGGCCGGGGAGCAGTACTTC
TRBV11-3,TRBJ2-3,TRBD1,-,CASSRGGQVPDTQYF,TGTGCCAGCTCGAGGGGCGGACAGGTCCCAGATACGCAGTATTTT
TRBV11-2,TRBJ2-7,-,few,CASSLKPGDSYEQYF,TGTGCCAGCAGCTTAAAGCCAGGGGATTCCTACGAGCAGTACTTC
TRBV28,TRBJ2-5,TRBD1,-,CASSTPQGDWWGTQYF,TGTGCCAGCAGTACTCCACAGGGGGACTGGTGGGGGACCCAGTACTTC
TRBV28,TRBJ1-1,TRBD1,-,CASSLYRGPRNTEAFF,TGTGCCAGCAGTTTGTACAGGGGGCCGAGGAACACTGAAGCTTTCTTT
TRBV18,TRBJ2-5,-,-,CASSPRDRETQYF,TGTGCCAGCTCACCGCGAGACAGAGAGACCCAGTACTTC
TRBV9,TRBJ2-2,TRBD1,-,CASSVVQGAGTGELFF,TGTGCCAGCAGCGTAGTGCAGGGGGCAGGAACCGGGGAGCTGTTTTTT
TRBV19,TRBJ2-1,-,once,CASSIAGLDVNEQFF,TGTGCCAGTAGTATAGCCGGACTGGATGTCAATGAGCAGTTCTTC
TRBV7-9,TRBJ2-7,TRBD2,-,CASSLVGLADYEQYF,TGTGCCAGCAGCTTAGTCGGACTAGCGGACTACGAGCAGTACTTC
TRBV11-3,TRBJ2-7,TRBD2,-,CASSYAGTSGTYEQYF,TGTGCCAGCAGCTACGCCGGGACTAGCGGGACGTACGAGCAGTACTTC
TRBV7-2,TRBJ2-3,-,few,CASSLASGVADTQYF,TGTGCCAGCAGCTTAGCGTCGGGAGTGGCAGATACGCAGTATTTT
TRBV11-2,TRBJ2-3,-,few,CASTPSTDTQYF,TGTGCCAGCACCCCGAGCACAGATACGCAGTATTTT
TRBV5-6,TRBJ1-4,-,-,CASSFTDLEGKLFF,TGTGCCAGCAGCTTTACGGACCTTGAGGGAAAACTGTTTTTT
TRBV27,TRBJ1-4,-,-,CASSYGMEVSNEKLFF,TGTGCCAGCAGTTACGGGATGGAAGTGTCTAATGAAAAACTGTTTTTT
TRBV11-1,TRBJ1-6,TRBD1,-,CASSSDRVGSPLHF,TGTGCCAGCAGCTCCGACAGGGTGGGTTCACCCCTCCACTTT
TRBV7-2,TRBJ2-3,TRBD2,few,CASSGPTSGTDTQYF,TGTGCCAGCAGCGGTCCGACTAGCGGGACAGATACGCAGTATTTT